Shown below are 7 T cell receptor beta chains from a single sample sequenced in a study of shared clonotypes between healthy human individuals. The assay was immunoSEQ multiplex PCR, and TCRdb's table has in-frame clones only and misses some. The sample yields around 2,000,000 clones, roughly 96% seen once. The specimen sequenced was naive CD4+ T cells sorted from blood. Subset noted: CD45RA+ positively selected. These receptors were taken from a man between 18 and 35 years old in good health.

This rearrangement joins TRBV5-5 to TRBJ2-7; D remains ambiguous. The CDR3 totals 12 residues. Trimming pared 7 bases from V and 0 bases from J, leaving 8 bases between. Germline values: CDR1 SGHKS, CDR2 YYEKEE (reference sequence). CDR3 DNA sequence: TGTGCCAGCGTTGCCCCCTCCTACGAGCAGTACTTC. It specifies CASVAPSYEQYF.

The chain has TRBV10-3 and TRBJ2-3, with 7 bases fitting TRBD2. CDR1 and CDR2 from the germline V gene are ENHRY and SYGVKD. The length of the CDR3 is 14 residues. The ends lost 6 bases at V and 2 bases at J; junction bases unmatched: 5. The CDR3 sequence: CAISIAGTTDTQYF. The CDR3 DNA sequence: TGTGCCATCAGCATAGCGGGCACCACAGATACGCAGTATTTT.

The V and J genes are TRBV6-9 and TRBJ1-2, with 9 bases aligning to TRBD1. The CDR3 has 15 residues. Germline V gene data show CDR1 as MNHGY and CDR2 as SVAAGI. V dropped 5 bases and J dropped 5; count of bases not matched to a gene: 9. The CDR3: CASSATGGHSYGYTF. CDR3 bases: TGTGCCAGCAGTGCGACAGGGGGTCACTCTTATGGCTACACCTTC.

A remark on this clone: This specimen includes other DNA sequences encoding the same CDR3. V is TRBV10-3 and J is TRBJ1-1; D not certain. The CDR3 is 12 residues long. The germline V and J ends were trimmed by 3 bases and 3 bases, with 5 bases remaining between them. The germline V gene encodes CDR1 ENHRY and CDR2 SYGVKD. In nucleotides, the CDR3 is TGTGCCATCAGTGATGGGGACACTGAAGCTTTCTTT. Its translation is CAISDGDTEAFF.

This chain connects TRBV27 to TRBJ2-3; D not resolved. CDR1 and CDR2 from the germline V gene are MNHEY and SMNVEV (reference sequence). This CDR3 comprises 15 residues. V was cut by 6 bases and J by 4 bases, with 17 bases left in between. For the CDR3, the DNA is TGTGCCAGCAGCCCCCGTCAGCTAATTCCAGATACGCAGTATTTT. Translated: CASSPRQLIPDTQYF.

V gene TRBV11-2 combines with J gene TRBJ2-5, with D possibly TRBD1 on 5 matching bases. CDR1 is SGHAT and CDR2 is FQNNGV in the germline V gene. V lost 2 bases to trimming and J lost 4 bases, with 14 bases between them. The CDR3 covers 15 residues. CDR3 sequence (DNA): TGTGCCAGCAGCTTAAGCAGGGTAACGCGAGAGACCCAGTACTTC. It encodes CASSLSRVTRETQYF.

This clone has just one count. Other DNA sequences within the sample encode an identical CDR3. The chain recombines TRBV10-3 with TRBJ2-1; 11 bases map to TRBD2. This CDR3 has 14 residues. With 5 bases clipped from V and 3 bases from J, the junction kept 0 bases outside the gene matches. From germline, CDR1 is ENHRY and CDR2 SYGVKD. DNA of the CDR3: TGTGCCATCAGTACTAGCGGGGGCTACAATGAGCAGTTCTTC. Translated, it gives CAISTSGGYNEQFF.